The sample holds a few counts of the clone carrying this TCR beta chain. Its target is not known. The entry originates in a study of T-cell memory formation after mild COVID-19. Study results and limitations: Nothing showed for sure that second-wave clones peaking on day 37 were SARS-CoV-2 specific. Prior to infection, memory already included some responding clones, suggesting cross-reactive memory joined. Researchers report contracting CD4+ clones mostly in CM and EM, with CD8+ clones in EMRA.

Germline V gene lookup returns CDR1 GTSNPN and CDR2 SVGIG (reference sequence). V was cut by 6 bases and J by 7 bases, with 0 bases left in between. The CDR3 has 8 amino acids. TCRdb reprocessed the 5' RACE reads with MiXCR, giving one entry per CDR3 protein. The top ten hold about 7.4% of the sample, which has 550,000 to 600,000 distinct CDR3 sequences, approximately 15% seen once. This chain connects TRBV30 to TRBJ2-2; D call uncertain. Input material: PBMCs or a T cell subset sorted from them (not recorded which). The TCR originated in an adult woman who had mild COVID-19 (a few samples of this study predate the infection). Cell type and time point are not known. DNA for the CDR3: TGTGCCTGCGGGGAGCTGTTTTTT. Its protein is CACGELFF.